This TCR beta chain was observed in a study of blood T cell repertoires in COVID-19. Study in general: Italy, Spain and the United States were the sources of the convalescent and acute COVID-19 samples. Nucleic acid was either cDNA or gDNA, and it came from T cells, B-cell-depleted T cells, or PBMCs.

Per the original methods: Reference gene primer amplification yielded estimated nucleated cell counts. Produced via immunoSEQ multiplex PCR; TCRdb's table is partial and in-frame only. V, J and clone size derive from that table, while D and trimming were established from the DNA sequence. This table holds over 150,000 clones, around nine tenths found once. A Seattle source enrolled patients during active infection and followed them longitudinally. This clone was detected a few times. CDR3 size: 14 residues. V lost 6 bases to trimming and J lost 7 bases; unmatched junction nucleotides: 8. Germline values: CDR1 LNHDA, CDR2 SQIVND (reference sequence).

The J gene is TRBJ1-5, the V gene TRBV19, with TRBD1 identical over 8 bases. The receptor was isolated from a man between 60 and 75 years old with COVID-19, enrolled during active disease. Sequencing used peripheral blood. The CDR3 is CASRTTGAKQPQHF. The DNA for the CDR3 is TGTGCCAGTAGGACGACAGGGGCCAAACAGCCCCAGCATTTT.